The 14 T cell receptor beta chains below come from one sample, sequenced in a study of spatial heterogeneity in lung cancer. Findings of the study overall: Within tumors, counts of expanded alpha and beta TCRs tracked tumor mutation counts.

TCRdb reprocessed the 5' RACE reads via MiXCR and lists one record per CDR3 protein. The data contain about 3,700 distinct CDR3 sequences, approximately 25% of them singletons. Their specific antigens are unknown. Noted time point: sample taken at primary tumor resection. Sequences were derived from lung tumor tissue, sampled at surgery. Receptor source: a male donor with early-stage non-small cell lung cancer.

With respect to this clonotype: With the library built for alpha chains, this beta chain is off target and its frequency is not meaningful. J is TRBJ1-2 and V is TRBV20-1, with D uncertain. V was cut by 1 base and J by 1 base, with 13 bases left in between. The germline gives CDR1 DFQATT, CDR2 SNEGSKA (reference sequence). The CDR3 totals 15 residues. The DNA of the CDR3 is TGCAGTGCTAGAGCAACCCCGAACCATAACTATGGCTACACCTTC. Protein product: CSARATPNHNYGYTF.

Relative to its sample, this clonotype is medium-sized. As an off-target read in a library built for alpha chains, this beta chain has a frequency of little significance. This chain connects TRBV6-6 to TRBJ2-1, with TRBD2 matching 14 bases. The CDR3 runs 18 residues. The J segment lost 7 bases and the V segment lost 2 bases, leaving 10 bases of the junction unmatched. Germline lookup yields CDR1 MNHNY and CDR2 SVGAGI (reference sequence). The chain's CDR3 is CASSYLGVTSGGANEQFF. In DNA, the CDR3 is TGTGCCAGCAGTTACCTAGGCGTGACTAGCGGGGGGGCAAATGAGCAGTTCTTC.

This clonotype turned up a few times. The library was prepared for alpha chains; this beta chain is a stray read, so its frequency means little. The chain recombines TRBV28 with TRBJ2-7; 10 bases fit TRBD2. The CDR3 totals 23 residues. V lost 6 bases, J lost 5 bases, and 34 bases stayed unmatched. Germline V CDR1 and CDR2: MDHEN, SYDVKM. The CDR3 here is CASRARDRSLVLASGSPRDEQYF. The CDR3 DNA follows: TGTGCCAGCAGGGCCCGGGACAGAAGCTTAGTTTTGGCTAGCGGGAGTCCCCGGGACGAGCAGTACTTC. Combining the CDR3 with reference TRBV28 and TRBJ2-7 gives the whole variable domain DVKVTQSSRYLVKRTGEKVFLECVQDMDHENMFWYRQDPGLGLRLIYFSYDVKMKEKGDIPEGYSVSREKKERFSLILESASTNQTSMYLCASRARDRSLVLASGSPRDEQYFGPGTRLTVT.

In its sample, this clonotype was seen many times. This beta chain slipped into a library made for alpha chains as a stray read, so its size is not meaningful. The chain uses TRBV19 and TRBJ2-3, with a tentative D call TRBD2 (6 bases). This CDR3 has 14 residues. Germline V gene data show CDR1 as LNHDA and CDR2 as SQIVND (reference sequence). Between the trimmed V and J ends, which lost 11 bases and 0 bases, there was a span of 15 bases. Written as DNA, the CDR3 is TGTGCCTCCCGGGGGAGGACTAGCACAGATACGCAGTATTTT. Residues: CASRGRTSTDTQYF.

This clonotype counts as medium-sized (0.01 to 0.1%). With the library built for alpha chains, this beta chain is off target and its frequency is not meaningful. The chain combines TRBV20-1 with TRBJ2-5; D perhaps matches TRBD2 (7 bases). V dropped 5 bases and J dropped 7 bases, with 11 bases sitting between them. The CDR3 runs 11 residues. CDR1 and CDR2 (germline): DFQATT, SNEGSKA (reference sequence). As DNA, the CDR3 is TGCAGTGCTGGGGAGGGGGGGACCCAGTACTTC. Translation gives CSAGEGGTQYF.

Turning to this clonotype: A library made for alpha chains picked up this beta chain off target, so its size means little. V and J are TRBV28 and TRBJ2-7, with D maybe TRBD2 (7 bases). The CDR3 spans 14 residues. Germline CDR1 MDHEN, CDR2 SYDVKM. V was cut by 3 bases and J by 2 bases, with 11 bases left in between. The CDR3 coding sequence is TGTGCCAGCAGTTTCCGGGGGGCTCCCTACGAGCAGTACTTC. Residues: CASSFRGAPYEQYF.

A word on this clonotype: The library was prepared for alpha chains; this beta chain is a stray read, so its frequency means little. This sequence joins TRBV4-2 and TRBJ2-7; TRBD2 agrees at 10 bases. J gave up 6 bases and V 6 bases, and 8 bases lay outside the gene matches. This CDR3 has 14 amino acids. Germline-derived CDR1 and CDR2 are LGHNA and YNFKEQ. The CDR3 DNA is TGTGCCAGCAGTATAGCGGGGGGCAACTTCGAGCAGTACTTC. Translation gives CASSIAGGNFEQYF.

This clonotype was seen ten or more times. This beta chain is an off-target read within a library intended for alpha chains, so its frequency means little. The chain employs TRBV20-1 and TRBJ2-1; no reliable D call. From germline, CDR1 is DFQATT and CDR2 SNEGSKA (reference sequence). The V end lost 3 bases, the J end lost 3 bases, and 0 bases lay between the germline ends. The CDR3 length is 10 residues. CDR3 protein: CSASYNEQFF. The CDR3 region has the DNA TGCAGTGCTAGCTACAATGAGCAGTTCTTC.

By share, this clonotype counts as medium-sized. As an off-target read in a library built for alpha chains, this beta chain has a frequency of little significance. The CDR3 nucleotides are TGTGCCAGCAGTACCTCAAGGAATCTCTGGACCAACGTCCTGACTTTC. The encoded protein is CASSTSRNLWTNVLTF. V usage is TRBV6-6 and J usage is TRBJ2-6; D gene uncertain. V shed 5 bases and J shed 8 bases, with 19 bases lying between them. This CDR3 has 16 residues. In germline, CDR1 is MNHNY, CDR2 SVGAGI (reference sequence).

Concerning this clonotype itself: This beta chain is a stray read from a library made for alpha chains; its abundance is not meaningful. V usage is TRBV6-5 and J usage is TRBJ2-3, with D perhaps matching TRBD1 or TRBD2 (5 bases each). Trimming stripped 6 bases from V and 5 bases from J, with 15 bases between. The germline CDR1 and CDR2 sequences are MNHEY and SVGAGI. CDR3 size: 14 residues. CDR3 in amino acids: CASSPRGPEDTQYF. CDR3 nucleotide sequence: TGTGCCAGCAGCCCCCGGGGCCCAGAAGATACGCAGTATTTT.

In its sample, this clonotype was seen many times. Little can be read into the size of this beta chain, an off-target read in a library designed for alpha chains. The chain couples TRBV2 to TRBJ2-5, with TRBD2 matching 8 bases. This CDR3 contains 14 residues. Germline lookup yields CDR1 SNHLY and CDR2 FYNNEI. V shed 6 bases, J shed 1 base, and the junction held 4 bases outside the gene matches. CDR3 sequence (DNA): TGTGCCAGCAGGGTAGCGGGGCCCCAAGAGACCCAGTACTTC. Translating gives CASRVAGPQETQYF.

Note on this clonotype: For a library built for alpha chains, this beta chain is a stray read; little rests on its size. The genes are TRBV5-1 and TRBJ2-3; 7 bases map to TRBD2. Germline V gene lookup returns CDR1 SGHRS and CDR2 YFSETQ. V lost 3 bases and J lost 2; bases outside the gene matches: 6. The CDR3 is 15 residues long. The CDR3 is CASSSSGGLTDTQYF. As DNA, the CDR3 is TGCGCCAGCAGCTCTTCGGGAGGTCTCACAGATACGCAGTATTTT.

By sample share, this clonotype is medium-sized. Being off target in a library aimed at alpha chains, this beta chain has a size of little meaning. The chain links TRBV3-1 to TRBJ1-2; D might be TRBD1 (5 bases). The CDR3 has 15 residues. Germline assignment: CDR1 LGHDT and CDR2 YNNKEL (reference sequence). Trimming cost V 1 base and J 2 bases, with 11 bases left between them. CDR3 nucleotides: TGTGCCAGCAGCCAAGGACAGAACCTAAACTATGGCTACACCTTC. This codes for CASSQGQNLNYGYTF.

Judged by abundance, this clonotype is medium-sized. Because the library targeted alpha chains, this beta chain is an off-target read whose size means little. V is TRBV18 and J is TRBJ2-2; D not resolved. The CDR3 is 12 residues long. Germline CDR1 and CDR2: KGHSH and LQKENI. Trimming took off 6 bases at V and 2 bases at J, with 4 bases between the two ends. CDR3 amino acids: CASSPNTGELFF. CDR3 coding DNA: TGTGCCAGCTCTCCCAACACCGGGGAGCTGTTTTTT.